Each of the 5 T cell receptor beta chains below was sequenced from the same sample in a study of T cells after yellow fever vaccination. Via MiXCR, TCRdb re-called the 5' RACE reads, giving one row per CDR3 protein. The sample carries approximately 550,000 distinct CDR3 sequences, around an eighth recorded once. Sequenced here: PBMCs, sampled on the day of the yellow fever booster vaccination. These receptors came from a man aged 25 to 40 who received the YFV17D yellow fever vaccine.

The rearrangement links TRBV5-4 to TRBJ2-6; D uncertain. Germline V gene data show CDR1 as SGHNT and CDR2 as YYREEE (reference sequence). The CDR3 covers 14 residues. V was cut by 4 bases and J by 0 bases, with 5 bases left in between. CDR3 residues: CASSPVSGANVLTF. The CDR3, as DNA: TGTGCCAGCAGCCCAGTCTCTGGGGCCAACGTCCTGACTTTC.

The chain employs TRBV5-4 and TRBJ2-5; TRBD2 aligns across 7 bases. The J segment lost 3 bases and the V segment lost 4 bases, leaving 6 bases of the junction unmatched. Germline V gives CDR1 SGHNT, CDR2 YYREEE (reference sequence). The CDR3 spans 14 residues. CDR3 nucleotide sequence: TGTGCCAGCAGCGCAAGGGACTACGAAGAGACCCAGTACTTC. It translates to CASSARDYEETQYF.

The genes are TRBV24-1 and TRBJ2-2; tentatively, D is TRBD1 or TRBD2 (5 bases each). V lost 9 bases to trimming and J lost 0 bases, with 13 bases between them. Germline CDR1 reads KGHDR; CDR2 reads SFDVKD. The CDR3 covers 15 residues. CDR3 protein: CATQDRDANTGELFF. In DNA form, the CDR3 reads TGTGCCACCCAGGACCGGGACGCGAACACCGGGGAGCTGTTTTTT.

This clonotype was counted only a few times. J is TRBJ2-3 and V is TRBV7-2; TRBD2 matches at 10 bases. The CDR3 has 17 amino acids. J was trimmed by 6 bases and V by 6 bases; bases with no gene match: 15. Germline assignment: CDR1 SGHTA and CDR2 FQGNSA. The CDR3 sequence: CASSSKGASGSGDTQYF. The CDR3 DNA reads as TGTGCCAGCAGTTCGAAAGGGGCTAGCGGGAGTGGGGATACGCAGTATTTT.

Only a few counts were recorded for this clonotype. V and J are TRBV12-3 or TRBV12-4 and TRBJ2-1; 7 bases match TRBD2. The CDR3 sequence is 13 residues long. Germline trimming cut 6 bases from V and 2 bases from J; bases unmatched to any gene: 1. The CDR3 DNA sequence: TGTGCCAGCAGAGCGGGACCCTACAATGAGCAGTTCTTC. Its protein product is CASRAGPYNEQFF.